The sequence of this T cell receptor (beta chain) was determined in a study of blood T cell repertoires in COVID-19 (dated by TCRdb to 2018 to 2021). The study in broad terms: Samples covering the acute and convalescent phases of COVID-19 were provided by collaborators in the United States, Italy and Spain. HLA class I and class II types, where available, came from metadata supplied by the sample provider rather than from assay-based typing. A de-identified subject ID, COVID-19 status, age in years and sex were almost always included in the sample metadata. Samples came from the ongoing ImmuneRACE study (first 160 participants) plus 1,254 subjects from 6 global collaborators. The repertoires were released in a freely available public database meant as a resource for research on the immune response to SARS-CoV-2. The prospective study material was composed of cDNA or gDNA derived from T cells, B-cell-depleted T cells, or PBMCs. The dataset comprised deeply sampled blood TCRbeta repertoires from subjects exposed to, actively infected with, or recovered from COVID-19. Study-wide findings and limitations: The quantity of clinical and demographic metadata differed by source and by participant and was supplied without curation.

Of note for this clone: Its antigen has not been determined. No much larger clone is present one base from it, and per-base qualities are unavailable.

Enrolling through a virtual design, the prospective study's participants ranged in age from roughly 18 to 90 years and lived across 24 United States geographic areas. In the prospective study, participants were assigned to cohorts based on the clinical history participants reported in a screening survey and a study questionnaire. For ImmuneRACE Cohort 3, a participant was defined as recovered based on two consecutive negative NP/OP PCR tests, clearance by a healthcare professional, or resolution of symptoms. In the prospective study, whole blood, serum and a nasopharyngeal or oropharyngeal swab were collected from each participant by mobile phlebotomists. Prospective study participants could optionally give additional blood draws and questionnaires over an approximately two-month period. Before DNA extraction, blood samples from the prospective study were shipped at room temperature or frozen.

From the cysteine up to the phenylalanine, the CDR3 has a length of 15 residues. CDR3 DNA only is kept here, 45 bases in frame from base 1. V is cut back by 4 bases and J by 5 bases, with 6 bases in the junction unmatched. CDR1 and CDR2, looked up from the germline V gene, are MDHEN and SYDVKM. TCRbeta CDR3 regions were amplified from genomic DNA by means of the immunoSEQ Assay, a bias-controlled multiplex PCR. Regarding the original processing steps: The number of nucleated cells in each sample was estimated from the amplification of reference gene primers within the assay. To quantify the absolute abundance of each unique TCRbeta CDR3 rearrangement, sequence reads were collapsed and filtered. Productive Simpson clonality was computed per sample as the square root of Simpson's diversity index over productive rearrangements. TCRdb mirrors the immuneACCESS table, restricted to in-frame sequences. Some clones are absent from its copies; in checked studies, under half trace to an unresolved V gene, and the reason for the others is unknown. Clonal size and the V and J genes are those of that table, whereas D and trimming came from the DNA. For this sample there are about 300,000 clones; 70% to 90% appear just once. The ten biggest clones cover less than 6% of the sample.

The sequence came from a woman aged 25 to 39 who had recovered from COVID-19. The rearranged chain carries TRBV28 and TRBJ2-2, and 8 bases in between align with TRBD2. What was sequenced was PBMCs or T cells enriched from blood (not recorded which). The CDR3 corresponds to CASSYGGAWTGELFF. The nucleotide sequence reads TGTGCCAGCAGTTACGGGGGGGCGTGGACCGGGGAGCTGTTTTTT.